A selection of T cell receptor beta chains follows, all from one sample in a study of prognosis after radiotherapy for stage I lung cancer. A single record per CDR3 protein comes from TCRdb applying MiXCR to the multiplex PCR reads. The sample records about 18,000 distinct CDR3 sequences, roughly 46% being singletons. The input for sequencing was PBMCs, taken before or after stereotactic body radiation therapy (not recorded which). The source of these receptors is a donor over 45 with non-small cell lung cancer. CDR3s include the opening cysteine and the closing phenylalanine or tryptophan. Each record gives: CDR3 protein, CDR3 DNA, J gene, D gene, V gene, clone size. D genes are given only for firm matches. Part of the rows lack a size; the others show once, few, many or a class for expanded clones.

CDR3 protein: CASSQPSSVEQYF
CDR3 DNA: TGCGCCAGCAGCCAGCCTAGCTCCGTCGAGCAGTACTTC
J gene: TRBJ2-7
D gene: NA
V gene: TRBV4-1
clone size: many

CDR3 protein: CASSEQGETQYF
CDR3 DNA: TGTGCCAGCAGTGAACAAGGAGAGACCCAGTACTTC
J gene: TRBJ2-5
D gene: NA
V gene: TRBV12-3/TRBV12-4
clone size: once

CDR3 protein: CASTGSGVTGELFF
CDR3 DNA: TGTGCCTCGACGGGGTCCGGGGTCACCGGGGAGCTGTTTTTT
J gene: TRBJ2-2
D gene: NA
V gene: TRBV6-2/TRBV6-3
clone size: NA

CDR3 protein: CASSLGQYQETQYF
CDR3 DNA: TGTGCCAGCAGCTTAGGACAGTACCAAGAGACCCAGTACTTC
J gene: TRBJ2-5
D gene: NA
V gene: TRBV7-8
clone size: many

CDR3 protein: CATSREDTDTQYF
CDR3 DNA: TGTGCCACCAGCAGAGAGGACACAGATACGCAGTATTTT
J gene: TRBJ2-3
D gene: NA
V gene: TRBV15
clone size: once

CDR3 protein: CASTTEASGEQYF
CDR3 DNA: TGTGCCAGCACCACCGAGGCGTCAGGGGAGCAGTACTTC
J gene: TRBJ2-7
D gene: NA
V gene: TRBV3-1
clone size: many

CDR3 protein: CASSIIGQGMLRDNEQFF
CDR3 DNA: TGTGCCAGTAGTATTATTGGACAGGGTATGTTAAGGGACAATGAGCAGTTCTTC
J gene: TRBJ2-1
D gene: TRBD1
V gene: TRBV19
clone size: once

CDR3 protein: CASSKPTSTDTQYF
CDR3 DNA: TGTGCCAGCAGCAAACCTACTAGCACAGATACGCAGTATTTT
J gene: TRBJ2-3
D gene: NA
V gene: TRBV7-2
clone size: few

CDR3 protein: CATRTGTDEKLFF
CDR3 DNA: TGTGCCACCAGGACAGGGACGGATGAAAAACTGTTTTTT
J gene: TRBJ1-4
D gene: TRBD1
V gene: TRBV24-1
clone size: NA

CDR3 protein: CASSPTSPRLTCEQYF
CDR3 DNA: TGTGCCAGCAGCCCGACTAGCCCACGCCTGACCTGCGAGCAGTACTTC
J gene: TRBJ2-7
D gene: TRBD2
V gene: TRBV5-5
clone size: many

CDR3 protein: CASSRDREQFF
CDR3 DNA: TGTGCCAGCAGTCGGGACAGGGAGCAGTTCTTC
J gene: TRBJ2-1
D gene: TRBD1
V gene: TRBV6-1
clone size: NA

CDR3 protein: CASSLGTGTYNEQFF
CDR3 DNA: TGTGCCAGCAGCTTAGGTACCGGGACCTACAATGAGCAGTTCTTC
J gene: TRBJ2-1
D gene: NA
V gene: TRBV7-8
clone size: many